Shown below are 20 T cell receptor beta chains from a single sample sequenced in a study of cytomegalovirus exposure and HLA in healthy donors. The PCR used 60 Vbeta and 13 Jbeta primers. TCRdb keeps only in-frame clones here, not all; method: immunoSEQ multiplex PCR. The sample has fewer than 150,000 clones, around 77% seen once; the top ten hold more than 4.5%. Sequencing was performed on PBMCs. Every receptor here comes from a woman in her forties or fifties in good health and CMV-seronegative.

This chain links TRBV7-9 with TRBJ2-3; a possible D gene is TRBD2 (5 bases). Germline V gives CDR1 SEHNR, CDR2 FQNEAQ (reference sequence). This CDR3 contains 15 residues. V lost 1 base, J lost 0 bases, and 8 bases lay in between. The chain's CDR3 is CASSLVGSSTDTQYF. CDR3 bases: TGTGCCAGCAGCTTAGTGGGGAGCAGCACAGATACGCAGTATTTT.

This chain connects TRBV4-3 to TRBJ2-1, with 8 bases fitting TRBD2. The CDR3 consists of 13 residues. V was clipped by 4 bases and J by 6 bases; unmatched bases: 2. Germline values: CDR1 LGHNA, CDR2 YSLEER. The CDR3 bases are TGCGCCAGCAGCCTAGGGACTAGCAATGAGCAGTTCTTC. It codes for CASSLGTSNEQFF.

V usage is TRBV5-1 and J usage is TRBJ2-7; TRBD1 matches at 7 bases. The CDR3 is 16 amino acids. J was trimmed by 5 bases and V by 0 bases; bases with no gene match: 11. Germline values: CDR1 SGHRS, CDR2 YFSETQ. CDR3 DNA: TGCGCCAGCAGCTTGGGCCGGCCACAGGGGATAGACGAGCAGTACTTC. It encodes CASSLGRPQGIDEQYF.

The chain carries TRBV6-5 and TRBJ1-4; D ambiguous. Germline CDR1 reads MNHEY; CDR2 reads SVGAGI. V lost 9 bases and J 8 bases, leaving 13 bases between the germline ends. The CDR3 runs 12 residues. DNA for the CDR3: TGTGCCAGTTCACCAACTCGGGAAAAACTGTTTTTT. As protein: CASSPTREKLFF.

The chain links TRBV4-2 to TRBJ2-2; 8 bases line up with TRBD2. V lost 0 bases, J lost 7 bases, and 13 bases stayed unmatched. The CDR3 runs to 18 residues. Germline V lookup: CDR1 LGHNA, CDR2 YNFKEQ. CDR3 in amino acids: CASSQESNGGGRVGELFF. The CDR3 DNA reads TGTGCCAGCAGCCAAGAGTCTAACGGGGGGGGCCGAGTCGGGGAGCTGTTTTTT.

The chain joins TRBV5-1 to TRBJ2-2, with 8 nucleotides matching TRBD1. V shed 6 bases and J 3 bases; nucleotides not matched to a gene: 7. Per germline, CDR1 SGHRS and CDR2 YFSETQ. This CDR3 region has 15 residues. The DNA of the CDR3 is TGCGCCAGCACTAGACAGGGGAGCGACACCGGGGAGCTGTTTTTT. Translated, it gives CASTRQGSDTGELFF.

The V gene is TRBV6-1, the J gene TRBJ2-5, with 7 positions matching TRBD1. The trim removed 8 bases at V and 4 bases at J, leaving 7 bases unmatched. This CDR3 contains 13 residues. Germline CDR1 MNHNS, CDR2 SASEGT. CDR3 nucleotides: TGTGCCAGCCGGGACAGTGGTGGAGAGACCCAGTACTTC. Its protein product is CASRDSGGETQYF.

The V and J genes are TRBV2 and TRBJ2-5; a possible D gene is TRBD2 (5 bases). The CDR3 totals 14 residues. V lost 6 bases, J lost 5 bases, and 16 bases lay in between. CDR1 SNHLY and CDR2 FYNNEI come from the germline V gene. DNA of the CDR3: TGTGCCAGCAGCGCGGGTCATCTAGGGGAGACCCAGTACTTC. It specifies CASSAGHLGETQYF.

Worth noting for this clone: The sample carries other DNA sequences with the same CDR3. This rearrangement joins TRBV28 to TRBJ2-7; no clear D gene. Germline assignment: CDR1 MDHEN and CDR2 SYDVKM. CDR3 length equals 12 residues. The V end was cut by 6 bases, the J end by 4 bases, with 10 bases between. The CDR3 coding sequence is TGTGCCAGCAGAGAGAAAAGATACGAGCAGTACTTC. It is translated as CASREKRYEQYF.

This clone appeared once. The rearrangement joins TRBV12-2 to TRBJ1-6; the tabulated D call, TRBD1, remains unverified against the DNA. TRBV12-2 counts as a pseudogene. CDR3 length equals 13 residues. The CDR3 DNA is TGTGCAAGTACCGGACAGGTTCGATCACCCCTCCACTTT. This codes for CASTGQVRSPLHF.

This clone was detected a few times. V gene TRBV28 combines with J gene TRBJ1-6; the D gene is possibly TRBD1 (6 bases). In germline, CDR1 is MDHEN, CDR2 SYDVKM. This CDR3 is built from 17 residues. Between the trimmed V and J ends, which lost 5 bases and 5 bases, there was a span of 19 bases. The CDR3 protein is CASSSSGRGGDNSPLHF. The DNA for the CDR3 is TGTGCCAGCAGTAGTTCTGGGCGGGGGGGCGATAATTCACCCCTCCACTTT.

The chain recombines TRBV12-5 with TRBJ2-2; 9 bases match TRBD2. CDR1 is LGHNT and CDR2 is FRNRAP in the germline V gene. J was trimmed by 1 base and V by 5 bases; bases with no gene match: 11. There are 18 residues in the CDR3. CDR3 sequence (DNA): TGTGCTAGTGGTCTCTCCACCGGACTAGCGAGGAACACCGGGGAGCTGTTTTTT. This codes for CASGLSTGLARNTGELFF.

The rearrangement joins TRBV4-1 to TRBJ2-1; 12 bases match TRBD2. Trimming took 0 bases from V and 4 from J; bases not matched to a gene: 1. This CDR3 is built from 16 residues. The germline V gene encodes CDR1 MGHRA and CDR2 YSYEKL. The CDR3 DNA is TGCGCCAGCAGCCAAGAAGGACTAGCGGGGTACAATGAGCAGTTCTTC. Translation: CASSQEGLAGYNEQFF.

This chain links TRBV10-3 with TRBJ1-4; no reliable D call. The CDR3 has 17 residues. The germline gives CDR1 ENHRY, CDR2 SYGVKD. The V end lost 0 bases, the J end lost 1 base, and 12 bases lay between the germline ends. The CDR3 DNA follows: TGTGCCATCAGTGAGTCGGGCAGAATAAGAACTAATGAAAAACTGTTTTTT. Its translation is CAISESGRIRTNEKLFF.

The chain couples TRBV9 to TRBJ2-3; the match to TRBD2 covers 10 bases. Germline CDR1 and CDR2: SGDLS and YYNGEE. CDR3 length equals 16 residues. The V segment lost 0 bases and the J segment 2 bases; nucleotides outside the gene matches: 3. CDR3 region: CASSVATSGDTDTQYF. The CDR3, as DNA: TGTGCCAGCAGCGTAGCAACTAGCGGGGACACAGATACGCAGTATTTT.

The gene calls are TRBV19 and TRBJ1-6; D not resolved. The V gene lost 6 bases and the J gene lost 1 base, with 16 bases spanning the gap. Germline lookup yields CDR1 LNHDA and CDR2 SQIVND (reference sequence). CDR3 length: 17 residues. CDR3 in DNA: TGTGCCAGTAGAACAAAGGAGGGAGGATCCTATAATTCACCCCTCCACTTT. The encoded protein is CASRTKEGGSYNSPLHF.

This clone has only a few counts. The chain uses TRBV7-9 and TRBJ2-5, with TRBD1 identical over 8 bases. The ends lost 4 bases at V and 0 bases at J; junction bases unmatched: 4. This CDR3 is 15 amino acids long. Germline V CDR1 and CDR2: SEHNR, FQNEAQ (reference sequence). CDR3 coding DNA: TGTGCCAGCAGCTCCGGGACAGGTGACCAAGAGACCCAGTACTTC. Its protein is CASSSGTGDQETQYF.

This rearrangement joins TRBV29-1 to TRBJ2-1; 12 bases map to TRBD2. The CDR3 has 17 residues. The germline V gene encodes CDR1 SQVTM and CDR2 ANQGSEA. With 8 bases clipped from V and 5 bases from J, the junction kept 16 bases outside the gene matches. The CDR3 DNA follows: TGCAGCTCGGAAGTGCTAGCGGGGGGGCCTTGGAACAATGAGCAGTTCTTC. Its translation is CSSEVLAGGPWNNEQFF.

The chain joins TRBV7-2 to TRBJ1-2; D may be TRBD1 (5 bases). Per the germline V gene, CDR1 is SGHTA and CDR2 is FQGNSA. This CDR3 is 15 amino acids long. V was pared by 1 base and J by 2 bases, with 11 bases between. The CDR3: CASSLVLAGNYGYTF. As DNA, the CDR3 is TGTGCCAGCAGCTTAGTGCTGGCAGGGAACTATGGCTACACCTTC.

This clone was detected a few times. J is TRBJ2-5 and V is TRBV7-3; 7 bases line up with TRBD2. The V gene end was trimmed by 6 bases and the J gene end by 3 bases; junction bases not matched to a gene: 7. The CDR3 extends over 14 amino acids. CDR1 and CDR2 (germline): SGHTA, FQGTGA. CDR3 amino acids: CASRERGWEETQYF. The CDR3 DNA reads as TGTGCCAGCAGGGAGCGGGGTTGGGAAGAGACCCAGTACTTC.